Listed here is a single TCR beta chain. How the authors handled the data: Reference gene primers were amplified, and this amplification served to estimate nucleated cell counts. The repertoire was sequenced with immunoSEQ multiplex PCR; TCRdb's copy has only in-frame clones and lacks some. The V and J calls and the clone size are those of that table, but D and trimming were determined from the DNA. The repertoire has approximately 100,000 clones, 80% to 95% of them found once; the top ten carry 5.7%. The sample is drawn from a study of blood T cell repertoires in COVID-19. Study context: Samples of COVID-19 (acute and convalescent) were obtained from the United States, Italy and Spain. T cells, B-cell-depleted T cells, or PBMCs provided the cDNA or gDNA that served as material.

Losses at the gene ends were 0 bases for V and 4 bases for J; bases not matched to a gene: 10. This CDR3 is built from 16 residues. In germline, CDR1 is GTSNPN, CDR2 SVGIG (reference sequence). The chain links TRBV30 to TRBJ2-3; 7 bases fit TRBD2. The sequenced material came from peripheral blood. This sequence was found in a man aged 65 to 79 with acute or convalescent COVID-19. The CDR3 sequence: CAWSVGLAVNSDTQYF. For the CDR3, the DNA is TGTGCCTGGAGTGTAGGGCTAGCGGTAAACTCAGATACGCAGTATTTT.